This T cell receptor (beta chain) came from a study of OX40 agonist ivuxolimab in advanced cancers. Overall study: Dosing consisted of intravenous ivuxolimab at 0.01 to 10 mg/kg every 2 weeks. Previous treatment with anti-PD-1, anti-PD-L1 or anti-CTLA-4 therapy was allowed; 35% to 50% had received some.

This clone was found once. TCRdb keeps only in-frame clones here, not all; method: immunoSEQ multiplex PCR. The table lists roughly 120,000 clones, just under 95% of them singletons, with around 0.81% in the top ten. The CDR3 is 13 amino acids. CDR1 MDHEN and CDR2 SYDVKM come from the germline V gene. The V end lost 2 bases, the J end lost 2 bases, and 6 bases lay between the germline ends. The sequence was obtained from an adult with an advanced solid tumor such as melanoma, head and neck, liver or kidney cancer. V usage is TRBV28 and J usage is TRBJ1-2; D gene unclear. Sequenced material: CD4+ or CD8+ T cells sorted from blood, taken in a trial of the OX40 agonist ivuxolimab. CDR3 protein: CASSLEINYGYTF. As DNA, the CDR3 is TGTGCCAGCAGTTTAGAAATAAACTATGGCTACACCTTC.